These 2 T cell receptor beta chains were all obtained from the same sample, sequenced in a study of T cell responses to AZD1222 COVID-19 vaccine. Clones were sequenced by immunoSEQ multiplex PCR, and TCRdb holds only the in-frame ones, with some missing. The sample holds roughly 160,000 clones; 88% are singletons and the top ten take more than 5.5%. Source: peripheral blood, taken on day 0 of AZD1222 vaccination. Every receptor here comes from an adult in good health.

The rearrangement uses TRBV28 and TRBJ1-2, with D possibly TRBD1 on 5 matching bases. Germline lookup yields CDR1 MDHEN and CDR2 SYDVKM. Trimming pared 8 bases from V and 6 bases from J, leaving 10 bases between. This CDR3 region has 11 residues. Here the CDR3 reads CASGGRDGYTF. In nucleotides, the CDR3 is TGTGCCAGCGGGGGAAGGGATGGCTACACCTTC.

The chain uses TRBV7-9 and TRBJ1-1; 7 nucleotides match TRBD1. V lost 3 bases to trimming and J lost 2 bases; unmatched junction nucleotides: 6. CDR1 is SEHNR, CDR2 FQNEAQ, per germline (reference sequence). This CDR3 is built from 15 residues. CDR3 amino acids: CASSFDREINTEAFF. CDR3 coding DNA: TGTGCCAGCAGCTTTGACAGGGAAATCAACACTGAAGCTTTCTTT.